This T cell receptor (beta chain) was identified in a study of technical replicates of blood from several donors. V was pared by 1 base and J by 5 bases, with 17 bases between. The CDR3 is made up of 16 amino acids. CDR1 SGHDT and CDR2 YYEEEE come from the germline V gene. Only in-frame clones appear in the TCRdb table, and some are missing; sequencing was by immunoSEQ multiplex PCR. The table has about 14,000 clones, roughly 80% seen once. The chain uses TRBV5-6 and TRBJ2-3, with D possibly matching TRBD2 (6 bases). Sequenced sample: PBMCs. This receptor was obtained from a human donor in good health. The CDR3 nucleotides are TGTGCCAGCAGCTTGTCAAGCGTAGGGCGGGGAGATACGCAGTATTTT. This translates into CASSLSSVGRGDTQYF.